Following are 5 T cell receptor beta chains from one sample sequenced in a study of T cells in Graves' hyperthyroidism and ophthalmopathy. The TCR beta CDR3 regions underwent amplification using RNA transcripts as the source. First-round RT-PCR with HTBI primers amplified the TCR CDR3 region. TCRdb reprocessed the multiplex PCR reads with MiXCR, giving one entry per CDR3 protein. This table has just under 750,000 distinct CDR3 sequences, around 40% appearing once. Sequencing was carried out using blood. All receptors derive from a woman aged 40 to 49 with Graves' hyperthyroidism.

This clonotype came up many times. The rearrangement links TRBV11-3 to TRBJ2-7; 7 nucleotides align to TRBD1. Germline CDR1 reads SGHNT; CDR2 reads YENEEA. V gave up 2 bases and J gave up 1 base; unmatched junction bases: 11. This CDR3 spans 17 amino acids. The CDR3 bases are TGTGCCAGCAGCTTACCCTGGGACAGTCTTTCTTCCTACGAGCAGTACTTC. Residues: CASSLPWDSLSSYEQYF.

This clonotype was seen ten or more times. The CDR3 is CSARDYRGRSYGYTF. The CDR3, as DNA: TGCAGTGCTAGAGATTACAGGGGGCGTAGCTATGGCTACACCTTC. The rearrangement uses TRBV20-1 and TRBJ1-2; 9 bases are shared with TRBD1. Trimming took 0 bases from V and 4 from J; bases not matched to a gene: 6. Germline V CDR1 and CDR2: DFQATT, SNEGSKA (reference sequence). The CDR3 sequence is 15 residues long.

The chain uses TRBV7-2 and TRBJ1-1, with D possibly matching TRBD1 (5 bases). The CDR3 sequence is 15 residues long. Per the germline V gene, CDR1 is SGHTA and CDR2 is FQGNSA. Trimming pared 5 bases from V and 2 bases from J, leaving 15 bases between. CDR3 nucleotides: TGTGCCAGCAGCCCGTTAACAGGATTTAACACTGAAGCTTTCTTT. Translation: CASSPLTGFNTEAFF.

The DNA of the CDR3 is TGCGCCAGCAGCCAAGATGCCAGGGCAAGCTATGGCTACACCTTC. Translation: CASSQDARASYGYTF. V usage is TRBV4-3 and J usage is TRBJ1-2; D may be TRBD1 (5 bases). Trimming shortened V by 0 bases and J by 4 bases, and 12 bases separated the two germline ends. The CDR3 is 15 amino acids. Germline V lookup: CDR1 LGHNA, CDR2 YSLEER.

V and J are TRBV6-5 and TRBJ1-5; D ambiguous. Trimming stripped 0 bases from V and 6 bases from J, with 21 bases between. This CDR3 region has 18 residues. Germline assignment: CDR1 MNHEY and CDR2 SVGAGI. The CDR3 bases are TGTGCCAGCAGTTACTCGAACTTTGGTCATGGGATTATTCAGCCCCAGCATTTT. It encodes CASSYSNFGHGIIQPQHF.